A selection of T cell receptor beta chains follows, all from one sample in a study of blood T cell repertoires in COVID-19. Data came from immunoSEQ multiplex PCR; TCRdb stores just in-frame clones and leaves some out. The data hold around 470,000 clones, with around 90% observed a single time. The sample comprised PBMCs or T cells enriched from blood (not recorded which). The receptors originated from a man aged 18 to 35 who had recovered from COVID-19. Both conserved end residues are part of each CDR3. The D gene is left open where the match is weak. Some rows mark clone size as missing; the rest say once, few, many or name a class of expanded clone.

D | size | J | V | CDR3 | DNA
. | few | TRBJ1-2 | TRBV11-2 | CASSFGAFGYTF | TGTGCCAGCAGCTTTGGGGCTTTCGGCTACACCTTC
. | . | TRBJ2-7 | TRBV19 | CASSALGGEQYF | TGTGCCAGTAGTGCCCTAGGAGGGGAGCAGTACTTC
TRBD1 | once | TRBJ1-1 | TRBV6-5 | CASAEGTGDTEAFF | TGTGCCAGCGCAGAGGGGACAGGAGACACTGAAGCTTTCTTT
TRBD2 | . | TRBJ2-3 | TRBV4-1 | CASSQERLAGGKGTDTQYF | TGCGCCAGCAGCCAAGAACGACTAGCGGGAGGTAAAGGCACAGATACGCAGTATTTT
. | . | TRBJ1-5 | TRBV3-1/TRBV3-2 | CASSQALGGQPQHF | TGTGCCAGCAGCCAAGCATTGGGGGGTCAGCCCCAGCATTTT
. | . | TRBJ1-1 | TRBV18 | CASSPSGGTEAFF | TGTGCCAGCTCACCTTCGGGGGGCACTGAAGCTTTCTTT
. | . | TRBJ2-7 | TRBV27 | CASSLETGRGEQYF | TGTGCCAGCAGTTTAGAGACAGGTAGGGGCGAGCAGTACTTC
TRBD1 | . | TRBJ1-6 | TRBV7-9 | CASSLDGTGGTPLHF | TGTGCCAGCAGCTTAGACGGGACAGGGGGCACTCCCCTCCACTTT
. | . | TRBJ1-1 | TRBV28 | CASSLQGGDTEAFF | TGTGCCAGCAGTTTACAGGGAGGGGACACTGAAGCTTTCTTT
TRBD1 | . | TRBJ1-4 | TRBV15 | CATSRARQGLEEKLFF | TGTGCCACCAGCAGAGCACGACAGGGGTTAGAGGAAAAACTGTTTTTT
. | . | TRBJ2-2 | TRBV19 | CASSREFGTGELFF | TGTGCCAGTAGTAGGGAGTTCGGAACCGGGGAGCTGTTTTTT
TRBD2 | . | TRBJ2-3 | TRBV28 | CASGTGFAGGPDTQYF | TGTGCCAGCGGAACCGGTTTTGCGGGAGGCCCAGATACGCAGTATTTT
. | . | TRBJ1-2 | TRBV21-1 | CASSSRTGTGIPVYGYTF | TGTGCCAGCAGCTCTCGAACCGGGACAGGGATCCCGGTCTATGGCTACACCTTC
TRBD2 | . | TRBJ2-7 | TRBV4-2 | CASSQDSGGIPYEQYF | TGTGCCAGCAGCCAAGATAGCGGGGGCATTCCCTACGAGCAGTACTTC
. | . | TRBJ1-4 | TRBV19 | CASSTMGNEKLFF | TGTGCCAGTAGCACTATGGGTAATGAAAAACTGTTTTTT
TRBD1 | few | TRBJ1-1 | TRBV9 | CASSALGQGWATEAFF | TGTGCCAGCAGCGCACTGGGACAGGGGTGGGCCACTGAAGCTTTCTTT
. | once | TRBJ1-6 | TRBV27 | CASSLLPASSYNSPLHF | TGTGCCAGCAGTTTACTCCCAGCGAGCTCCTATAATTCACCCCTCCACTTT
. | once | TRBJ2-1 | TRBV18 | CASSPFFSPGGYNEQFF | TGTGCCAGCTCACCGTTTTTCTCTCCGGGTGGTTACAATGAGCAGTTCTTC
TRBD1 | . | TRBJ1-6 | TRBV18 | CASSLQGLGSPLHF | TGTGCCAGCTCACTACAGGGGCTAGGTTCACCCCTCCACTTT
. | . | TRBJ1-1 | TRBV25-1 | CASSDKGLGATEAFF | TGTGCCAGCAGTGATAAGGGTCTAGGGGCCACTGAAGCTTTCTTT
TRBD2 | . | TRBJ2-1 | TRBV4-1 | CASSSVVPGTSGTRQFF | TGCGCCAGCAGCTCAGTTGTCCCGGGGACTAGCGGGACCCGACAGTTCTTC
TRBD1 | . | TRBJ2-1 | TRBV11-2 | CASSLGVRTGSSYNEQFF | TGTGCCAGCAGCTTAGGAGTTCGGACAGGGAGCTCCTACAATGAGCAGTTCTTC
. | once | TRBJ1-4 | TRBV7-9 | CASSLMSGVGNEKLFF | TGTGCCAGCAGCTTAATGTCAGGGGTCGGTAATGAAAAACTGTTTTTT
. | . | TRBJ1-1 | TRBV19 | CASSWGAGTEAFF | TGTGCCAGTAGCTGGGGCGCCGGTACTGAAGCTTTCTTT
. | . | TRBJ1-2 | TRBV2 | CASSDLLGLGGYTF | TGTGCCAGCAGTGATCTCCTGGGGCTCGGTGGCTACACCTTC
. | . | TRBJ2-1 | TRBV9 | CASSGGSSYNEQFF | TGTGCCAGCTCCGGGGGTAGCTCCTACAATGAGCAGTTCTTC
. | . | TRBJ1-5 | TRBV19 | CASSMVAGRTDQPQHF | TGTGCCAGTAGTATGGTGGCAGGGCGGACGGATCAGCCCCAGCATTTT
. | . | TRBJ1-1 | TRBV18 | CASAPGLNTEAFF | TGTGCCAGCGCACCGGGACTTAACACTGAAGCTTTCTTT
TRBD1 | . | TRBJ1-1 | TRBV27 | CASSPVRTGGTEAFF | TGTGCCAGCAGTCCCGTGCGGACAGGGGGGACTGAAGCTTTCTTT
. | . | TRBJ2-3 | TRBV24-1 | CATSDPKGGDTQYF | TGTGCCACCAGTGACCCCAAAGGGGGTGATACGCAGTATTTT
TRBD2 | once | TRBJ2-5 | TRBV7-6 | CASSLSGGAEETQYF | TGTGCCAGCAGCCTGAGCGGGGGGGCCGAAGAGACCCAGTACTTC
. | . | TRBJ1-3 | TRBV12-3/TRBV12-4 | CASTPGRANTIYF | TGTGCCAGCACCCCCGGCAGGGCGAACACCATATATTTT
. | . | TRBJ1-5 | TRBV19 | CASSAPYQPQHF | TGTGCCAGTAGTGCGCCCTATCAGCCCCAGCATTTT
. | . | TRBJ1-2 | TRBV29-1 | CSVTGARGGYTF | TGCAGCGTTACGGGTGCTCGGGGTGGCTACACCTTC
. | . | TRBJ1-4 | TRBV24-1 | CATSDLCRQATNEKLFF | TGTGCCACCAGTGATTTGTGCCGACAGGCGACTAATGAAAAACTGTTTTTT
. | . | TRBJ2-3 | TRBV15 | CATSREASEPLDTQYF | TGTGCCACCAGCAGAGAGGCTAGCGAACCTTTGGATACGCAGTATTTT
TRBD1 | . | TRBJ1-1 | TRBV10-3 | CAISEYRTGGDTEAFF | TGTGCCATCAGTGAGTATAGGACAGGGGGCGACACTGAAGCTTTCTTT
. | . | TRBJ1-1 | TRBV2 | CASMGSGNTEAFF | TGTGCCAGCATGGGGAGTGGGAACACTGAAGCTTTCTTT
. | . | TRBJ1-1 | TRBV7-9 | CASSLGQIEAFF | TGTGCCAGCAGCTTAGGCCAGATTGAAGCTTTCTTT
TRBD2 | . | TRBJ2-3 | TRBV29-1 | CSVEALTSGTQYF | TGCAGCGTTGAAGCTCTAACTAGCGGTACGCAGTATTTT
. | . | TRBJ1-5 | TRBV4-1 | CASSQHFPSAASHSNQPQHF | TGCGCCAGCAGCCAACACTTTCCGAGCGCCGCGTCCCATAGCAATCAGCCCCAGCATTTT
TRBD2 | . | TRBJ2-5 | TRBV3-1/TRBV3-2 | CASSQDSGARQTQYF | TGTGCCAGCAGCCAAGATAGCGGGGCGCGGCAGACCCAGTACTTC
. | . | TRBJ2-3 | TRBV2 | CASSVGPAAQYF | TGTGCCAGCAGTGTTGGCCCGGCGGCGCAGTATTTT
TRBD2 | . | TRBJ2-3 | TRBV7-6 | CASSPGGPGDTQYF | TGTGCCAGCAGCCCGGGAGGGCCTGGAGATACGCAGTATTTT
. | . | TRBJ2-2 | TRBV11-2 | CASSVARSFGELFF | TGTGCCAGCAGCGTCGCTAGGAGCTTCGGGGAGCTGTTTTTT
. | . | TRBJ1-5 | TRBV18 | CASSPSVASNQPQHF | TGTGCCAGCTCACCTTCTGTGGCTAGCAATCAGCCCCAGCATTTT
TRBD2 | few | TRBJ2-1 | TRBV7-9 | CASSDPPGLAGPDEQFF | TGTGCCAGCAGCGACCCACCGGGACTAGCGGGACCGGATGAGCAGTTCTTC
. | . | TRBJ2-5 | TRBV30 | CAWSEGPRPYF | TGTGCCTGGAGTGAGGGGCCTCGGCCGTACTTC
. | . | TRBJ2-2 | TRBV7-3 | CASSLTPGSPGELFF | TGTGCCAGCAGCTTAACCCCGGGTTCACCCGGGGAGCTGTTTTTT
TRBD1 | . | TRBJ2-6 | TRBV30 | CASAGGETGANVLTF | TGTGCTTCCGCAGGGGGAGAAACTGGGGCCAACGTCCTGACTTTC
. | . | TRBJ1-5 | TRBV7-2 | CASSLVLTYQPQHF | TGTGCCAGCAGCCTCGTCTTGACTTATCAGCCCCAGCATTTT
. | once | TRBJ2-1 | TRBV29-1 | CSVLPAVYNEQFF | TGCAGCGTTCTACCAGCGGTCTACAATGAGCAGTTCTTC
. | . | TRBJ1-2 | TRBV19 | CASSIPEDRGGYGYTF | TGTGCCAGTAGTATCCCGGAGGATAGGGGAGGCTATGGCTACACCTTC
. | . | TRBJ1-1 | TRBV6-1 | CASSEVARTEAFF | TGTGCCAGCAGTGAAGTAGCGCGCACTGAAGCTTTCTTT